This T cell receptor beta chain was found in a study of T cell repertoires in aging, cancer and after chemotherapy. Study-wide background: Donor ages fell into six groups from 30 or younger up to 70 or older. Study-wide points: In cancer patients, declining TCR diversity with age involved lost richness and lost evenness. In each cancer cohort, median generation probability increased across chemotherapy, suggesting thymic output rebounded. Untreated cancer patients had significantly lower blood TCR diversity than age-matched healthy donors.

Per germline, CDR1 SGHTA and CDR2 FQGTGA. This CDR3 has 15 amino acids. V shed 6 bases and J 0 bases; nucleotides not matched to a gene: 7. About this clonotype itself: Antigen specificity is unknown.

TCR beta rearrangements were amplified from peripheral blood genomic DNA. Rearranged V-D-J TRB sequences were amplified with a mixed TRB-A/B primer pool. Each CDR3 protein gets one entry after TCRdb re-called the multiplex PCR reads with MiXCR. The repertoire has approximately 10,000 distinct CDR3 sequences, under 55% of them found once; the top ten carry 7% to 9.5%. The chain uses TRBV7-3 and TRBJ2-7; 8 bases align to TRBD2. The clonotype originates from a human donor in good health. Sequences were obtained from blood. CDR3 nucleotide sequence: TGTGCCAGCAGACCGGGCGGGAGGAGCTCCTACGAGCAGTACTTC. It translates to CASRPGGRSSYEQYF.